Listed here are 7 T cell receptor beta chains from one sample, sequenced in a study of Ad26.COV2.S vaccination and SARS-CoV-2 variants. Treatment meaning: roughly 20 received Ad26.COV2.S at low or high dose, single or two shots; 5 received placebo; per-sample allocation not given. Sampling took place 63 days after the first vaccine or placebo injection. Generated by immunoSEQ multiplex PCR, the TCRdb table keeps only in-frame clones and is missing some. This table has approximately 500,000 clones, about 83% appearing once. The sequenced sample was peripheral blood, obtained in a trial of Ad26.COV2.S vaccine versus placebo. These receptor sequences come from a person aged 18-65 years who received the Ad26.COV2.S COVID-19 vaccine or a placebo.

The rearrangement links TRBV7-2 to TRBJ2-2; D unresolved. V was pared by 3 bases and J by 2 bases, with 7 bases between. Germline CDR1 and CDR2: SGHTA and FQGNSA. The CDR3 runs 14 residues. Written as DNA, the CDR3 is TGTGCCAGCAGCTTTACCCTAAACACCGGGGAGCTGTTTTTT. Translated: CASSFTLNTGELFF.

This chain joins TRBV6-2 or TRBV6-3 and TRBJ2-1; no firm D call. The CDR3 totals 14 residues. CDR1 MNHEY and CDR2 SVGEGT come from the germline V gene. V lost 3 bases to trimming and J lost 3 bases, with 9 bases between them. The CDR3 DNA reads as TGTGCCAGCAGTTATAGTACTAACTACAATGAGCAGTTCTTC. It yields the protein CASSYSTNYNEQFF.

This chain joins TRBV28 and TRBJ2-1, with D hard to call. Germline CDR1 MDHEN, CDR2 SYDVKM. The V end was cut by 7 bases, the J end by 8 bases, with 9 bases between. The CDR3 covers 11 residues. The DNA for the CDR3 is TGTGCCAGCACTCGGTTCGATGAGCAGTTCTTC. Translated: CASTRFDEQFF.

The genes are TRBV4-2 and TRBJ2-5, with TRBD2 matching 11 bases. There are 18 residues in the CDR3. The trim removed 0 bases at V and 4 bases at J, leaving 10 bases unmatched. Germline V gives CDR1 LGHNA, CDR2 YNFKEQ. The CDR3 sequence: CASSQDGVAGGFRETQYF. The CDR3 DNA reads TGTGCCAGCAGCCAAGATGGGGTAGCGGGAGGGTTTCGAGAGACCCAGTACTTC.

This clone occurred a few times. The V gene is TRBV12-3 or TRBV12-4, the J gene TRBJ1-2; D is undetermined. V was trimmed by 6 bases and J by 5 bases, leaving 7 bases between them. The CDR3 sequence is 11 residues long. DNA of the CDR3: TGTGCCAGCAGCCTGAAGTATGGCTACACCTTC. This translates into CASSLKYGYTF.

This chain joins TRBV2 and TRBJ1-4; 9 nucleotides match TRBD1. This CDR3 comprises 13 residues. Germline assignment: CDR1 SNHLY and CDR2 FYNNEI. Unmatched junction bases numbered 7, after V lost 9 bases and J lost 8 bases. The CDR3 nucleotides read TGTGCCAGTCAACCGGGACAGGGAGAAAAACTGTTTTTT. Its protein product is CASQPGQGEKLFF. The complete variable domain, with remaining parts taken from reference TRBV2 and TRBJ1-4, reads EPEVTQTPSHQVTQMGQEVILRCVPISNHLYFYWYRQILGQKVEFLVSFYNNEISEKSEIFDDQFSVERPDGSNFTLKIRSTKLEDSAMYFCASQPGQGEKLFFGSGTQLSVL.

The V call is TRBV5-1, the J call TRBJ2-3; D is ambiguous. Trimming removed 0 bases from V and 5 bases from J, with 10 bases in between. This CDR3 has 14 residues. Germline V lookup: CDR1 SGHRS, CDR2 YFSETQ. Here the CDR3 reads CASSLGWVEDTQYF. The CDR3 region has the DNA TGCGCCAGCAGCTTGGGGTGGGTTGAAGATACGCAGTATTTT.